The clone carrying this TCR beta chain is medium-sized within its sample. The record originates from a study of T cells of healthy individuals. In TCRdb, the 5' RACE reads were re-called with MiXCR into one record per CDR3 protein. Of about 53,000 distinct CDR3 sequences listed, 14% to 15% are singletons. This CDR3 has 17 residues. After removal of 10 bases from V and 5 bases from J, the junction contained 17 bases not matched to a gene. Germline V CDR1 and CDR2: WSHSY, SAAADI. The source of this sequence is a human donor in good health. This rearrangement joins TRBV10-2 to TRBJ2-3; TRBD2 matches 11 bases. The CDR3 loop reads CATSSASGRNMVDTQYF. The CDR3 DNA follows: TGCGCCACCTCATCGGCTAGCGGGAGGAATATGGTAGATACGCAGTATTTT.